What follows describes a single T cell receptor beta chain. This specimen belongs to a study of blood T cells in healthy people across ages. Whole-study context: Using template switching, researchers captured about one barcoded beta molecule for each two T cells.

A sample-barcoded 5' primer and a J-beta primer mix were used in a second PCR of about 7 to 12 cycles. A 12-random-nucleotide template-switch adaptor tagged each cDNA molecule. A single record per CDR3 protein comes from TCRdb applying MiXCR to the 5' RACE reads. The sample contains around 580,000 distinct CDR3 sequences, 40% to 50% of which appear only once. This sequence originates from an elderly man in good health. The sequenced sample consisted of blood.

The CDR3 here is CASSGEALRANVLTF. CDR3 coding DNA: TGTGCCAGCAGTGGAGAGGCCCTTAGGGCCAACGTCCTGACTTTC. This chain joins TRBV6-1 and TRBJ2-6; D call uncertain. The CDR3 spans 15 residues. Trimming removed 4 bases at V and 5 bases at J, with 12 bases between. Germline CDR1 is MNHNS and CDR2 is SASEGT.